This TCR beta chain was identified during a study of blood T cell repertoires in COVID-19. The CDR3 has 16 amino acids. Trimming took off 2 bases at V and 0 bases at J, with 13 bases between the two ends. CDR1 is ENHRY, CDR2 SYGVKD, per germline. Assay used: immunoSEQ multiplex PCR; TCRdb lists only in-frame clones, some missing. The table has around 170,000 clones, about 90% seen once. The chain uses TRBV10-3 and TRBJ1-2; tentatively, D is TRBD1 (6 bases). This clonotype originated in a man in his 60s with acute or convalescent COVID-19. Sequencing was done on a sample of peripheral blood. CDR3: CAISEQGFSANYGYTF. The CDR3 region has the DNA TGTGCCATCAGTGAGCAGGGGTTTTCGGCTAACTATGGCTACACCTTC.